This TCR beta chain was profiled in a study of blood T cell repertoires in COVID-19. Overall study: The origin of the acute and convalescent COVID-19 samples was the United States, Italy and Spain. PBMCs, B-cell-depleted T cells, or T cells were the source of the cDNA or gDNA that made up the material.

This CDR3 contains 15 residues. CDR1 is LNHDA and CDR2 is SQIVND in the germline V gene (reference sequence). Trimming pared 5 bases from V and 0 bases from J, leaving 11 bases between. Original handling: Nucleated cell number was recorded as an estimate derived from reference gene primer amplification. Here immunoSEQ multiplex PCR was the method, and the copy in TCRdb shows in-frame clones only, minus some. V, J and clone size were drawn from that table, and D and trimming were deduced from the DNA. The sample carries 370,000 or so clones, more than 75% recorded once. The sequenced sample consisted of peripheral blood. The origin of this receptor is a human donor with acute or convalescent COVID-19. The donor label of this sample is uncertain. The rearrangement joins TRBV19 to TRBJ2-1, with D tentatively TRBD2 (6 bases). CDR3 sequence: CASSSLASSYNEQFF. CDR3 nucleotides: TGTGCCAGTAGTTCCCTAGCGAGCTCCTACAATGAGCAGTTCTTC.